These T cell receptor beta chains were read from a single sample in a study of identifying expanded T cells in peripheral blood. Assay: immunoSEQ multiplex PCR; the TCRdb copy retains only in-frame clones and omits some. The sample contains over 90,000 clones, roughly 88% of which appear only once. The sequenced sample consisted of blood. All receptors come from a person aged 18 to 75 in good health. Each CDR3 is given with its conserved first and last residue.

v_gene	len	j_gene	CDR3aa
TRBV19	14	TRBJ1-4	CVSSSYSTNEKLFF
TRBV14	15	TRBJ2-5	CASSQALRDLETQYF
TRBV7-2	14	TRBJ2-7	CASSQPTGIYEQYF
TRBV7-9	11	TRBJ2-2	CASSLGRELFF
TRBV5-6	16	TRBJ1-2	CASSLLEGSANYGYTF
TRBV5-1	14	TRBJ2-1	CASSRQGTNNGQFF
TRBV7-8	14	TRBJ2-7	CASSIAGGRYEQYF
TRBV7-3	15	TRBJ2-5	CASSPLAGGKETQYF
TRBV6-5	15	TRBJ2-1	CASGTTSEGYNEQFF
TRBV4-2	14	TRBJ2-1	CASSQAWRMNEQFF
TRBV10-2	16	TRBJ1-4	CASSGMLTGTNEKLFF
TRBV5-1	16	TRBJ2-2	CASRGLGGPNTGELFF
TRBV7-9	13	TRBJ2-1	CASSWRGGNEQFF
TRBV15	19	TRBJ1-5	CATSRDVRQGGPSDQPQHF
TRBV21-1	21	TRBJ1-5	CASSKGSTHLGPQVSNQPQHF
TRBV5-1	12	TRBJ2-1	CASSLMGNEQFF
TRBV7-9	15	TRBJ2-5	CASSLATGYQETQYF
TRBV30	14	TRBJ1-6	CAWNRDSYNSPLHF
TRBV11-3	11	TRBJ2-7	CASSPGYEQYF
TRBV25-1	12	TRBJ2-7	CASSSPSYEQYF
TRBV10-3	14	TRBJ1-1	CAISEVVRDTEAFF
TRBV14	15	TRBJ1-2	CASSQDVRDNYGYTF
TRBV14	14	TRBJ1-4	CASSQGPVNEKLFF
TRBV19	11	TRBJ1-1	CASSAGHGAFF
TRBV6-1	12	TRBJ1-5	CASSDTDRPQHF
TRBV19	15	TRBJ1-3	CASSIDRDSGNTIYF
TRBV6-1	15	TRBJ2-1	CASSEFRPGGNEQFF
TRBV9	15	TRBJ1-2	CASSVDRLANYGYTF
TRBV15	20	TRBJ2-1	CATSRDTSGNLLRSYNEQFF
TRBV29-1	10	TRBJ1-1	CSARDTEAFF
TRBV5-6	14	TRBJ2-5	CASSSPGDQETQYF
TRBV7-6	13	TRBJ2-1	CASSRREYNEQFF
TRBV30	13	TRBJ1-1	CARSVSQNTEAFF
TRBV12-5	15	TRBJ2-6	CASALGQSGANVLTF
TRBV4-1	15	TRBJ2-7	CASSQGSGPSYEQYF
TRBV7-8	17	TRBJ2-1	CASSLRPGAGSYNEQFF
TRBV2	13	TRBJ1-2	CASISGGEFGYTF
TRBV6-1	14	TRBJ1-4	CASSPGGLGEKLFF
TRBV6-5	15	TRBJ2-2	CASSKPGMNTGELFF